This T cell receptor beta chain appears in the sequencing data of a study of T cell repertoires in cytomegalovirus infection. Study results and caveats: Accumulated public TCR beta family frequency recognized individuals carrying CMV together with the relevant HLA.

V shed 4 bases, J shed 4 bases, and the junction held 4 bases outside the gene matches. Germline values: CDR1 SGHNT, CDR2 YENEEA. The CDR3 extends over 15 amino acids. TCRdb fed the reads into MiXCR, producing one record per CDR3 protein. The table lists around 180,000 distinct CDR3 sequences, roughly 27% of them singletons. Regarding this clonotype: Its antigen remains unknown.

The source is a human donor in good health (CMV status not recorded). Some clones in this sample may be carry-over from other donors' samples. The sequencing input was PBMCs. V gene TRBV11-3 combines with J gene TRBJ2-3; 11 bases align to TRBD1. In nucleotides, the CDR3 is TGTGCCAGCAGCTCCCGGACAGGGGGCGCAGATACGCAGTATTTT. Its protein is CASSSRTGGADTQYF.